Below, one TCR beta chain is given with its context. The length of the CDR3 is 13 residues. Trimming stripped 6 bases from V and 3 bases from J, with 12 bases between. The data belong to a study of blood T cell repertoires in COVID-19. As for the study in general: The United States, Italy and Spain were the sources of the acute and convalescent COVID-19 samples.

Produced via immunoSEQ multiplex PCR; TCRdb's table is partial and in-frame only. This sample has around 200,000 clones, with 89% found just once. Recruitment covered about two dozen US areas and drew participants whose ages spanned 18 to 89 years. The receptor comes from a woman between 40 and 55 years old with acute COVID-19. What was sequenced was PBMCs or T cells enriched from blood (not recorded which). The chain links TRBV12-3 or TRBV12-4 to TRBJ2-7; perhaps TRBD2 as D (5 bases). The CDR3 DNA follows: TGTGCCAGCAGGAGGGATTTCGACTACGAGCAGTACTTC. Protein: CASRRDFDYEQYF.